Below are 26 T cell receptor beta chains sequenced from a single sample in a study of T-cell memory formation after mild COVID-19. TCRdb re-called the 5' RACE reads with MiXCR, one entry per CDR3 protein. The table has about 210,000 distinct CDR3 sequences, 27% seen once. Sequenced sample: PBMCs or a T cell subset sorted from them (not recorded which). The receptor source for this set is an adult woman who had mild COVID-19 (a few samples of this study predate the infection). Cell type and time point are not known.

V gene TRBV6-6 combines with J gene TRBJ2-7; a weak D match, TRBD1 (6 bases). CDR1 is MNHNY, CDR2 SVGAGI, per germline (reference sequence). The germline V and J ends were trimmed by 10 bases and 5 bases, with 21 bases remaining between them. The CDR3 runs to 14 residues. CDR3 sequence (DNA): TGTGCCACCAAACCTACGGGCAGGGGTAACGAGCAGTACTTC. This sequence encodes CATKPTGRGNEQYF.

In this sample, this clonotype turned up a few times. The chain links TRBV23-1 to TRBJ2-3, with D possibly TRBD1 on 5 matching bases. TRBV23-1 is assigned to the ORF class and has an uncertain function. The V and J ends lost 0 bases and 0 bases respectively, with 25 bases between them. This CDR3 spans 21 amino acids. In DNA, the CDR3 is TGCGCCAGCAGTCAATCTTCGACAGTCCCAACCCAGCCTACTAGCACAGATACGCAGTATTTT. Translated, it gives CASSQSSTVPTQPTSTDTQYF.

This clonotype was counted a few times. This chain joins TRBV5-1 and TRBJ2-3, with no clear D. The germline CDR1 and CDR2 sequences are SGHRS and YFSETQ. V lost 0 bases, J lost 2 bases, and 10 bases lay in between. The CDR3 sequence is 15 residues long. The CDR3 reads CASSLAPWTTDTQYF. The CDR3 nucleotides are TGCGCCAGCAGCTTGGCCCCTTGGACCACAGATACGCAGTATTTT.

This clonotype was recorded only once. The rearrangement links TRBV7-2 to TRBJ1-5; D is undetermined. The CDR3 consists of 14 residues. V was pared by 0 bases and J by 6 bases, with 9 bases between. CDR1 SGHTA and CDR2 FQGNSA come from the germline V gene. CDR3 sequence: CASSLAEFVQPQHF. DNA of the CDR3: TGTGCCAGCAGCTTAGCGGAGTTTGTTCAGCCCCAGCATTTT.

The rearrangement links TRBV20-1 to TRBJ1-2; D unresolved. There are 11 residues in the CDR3. The germline V and J ends were trimmed by 6 bases and 5 bases, with 10 bases remaining between them. Germline values: CDR1 DFQATT, CDR2 SNEGSKA (reference sequence). The CDR3 DNA is TGCAGTGCCTCGGACGGGTATGGCTACACCTTC. Protein: CSASDGYGYTF.

The chain couples TRBV7-3 to TRBJ2-7; D is uncertain. The CDR3 length is 9 residues. CDR1 is SGHTA and CDR2 is FQGTGA in the germline V gene. V was shortened by 4 bases and J by 8 bases, with 3 bases between the two germline ends. The CDR3 protein is CASSSQQYF. CDR3 nucleotide sequence: TGTGCCAGCAGCTCCCAGCAGTACTTC.

The chain joins TRBV7-9 to TRBJ1-2; D perhaps matches TRBD1 (5 bases). The length of the CDR3 is 13 residues. Trimming cost V 1 base and J 8 bases, with 11 bases left between them. CDR1 SEHNR and CDR2 FQNEAQ come from the germline V gene (reference sequence). This CDR3 reads CASSLEGRVGYTF. DNA of the CDR3: TGTGCCAGCAGCTTAGAAGGCAGGGTAGGCTACACCTTC.

V and J are TRBV4-1 and TRBJ2-3; TRBD2 is a possible D gene (6 bases). Germline V gene lookup returns CDR1 MGHRA and CDR2 YSYEKL. This CDR3 is built from 18 residues. The V gene lost 4 bases and the J gene lost 1 base, with 21 bases spanning the gap. CDR3 region: CASSRPGTGPWGTDTQYF. The CDR3 DNA sequence: TGCGCCAGCAGCCGTCCCGGGACTGGTCCCTGGGGCACAGATACGCAGTATTTT.

V and J are TRBV6-5 and TRBJ2-3, with a tentative D call TRBD2 (7 bases). CDR3 size: 12 residues. With 8 bases removed from V and 7 bases from J, the gap between germline ends came to 13 bases. Germline lookup yields CDR1 MNHEY and CDR2 SVGAGI. The CDR3 coding sequence is TGTGCCAGCCGGGGGGCACAAAATACGCAGTATTTT. Translating it yields CASRGAQNTQYF.

The genes are TRBV18 and TRBJ2-5; weak D call: TRBD2 (5 bases). The V and J ends lost 5 bases and 2 bases respectively, with 15 bases between them. The CDR3 consists of 15 residues. In germline, CDR1 is KGHSH, CDR2 LQKENI. Here the CDR3 reads CASSSNPGDQETQYF. The CDR3 coding sequence is TGTGCCAGCTCATCAAACCCCGGGGATCAAGAGACCCAGTACTTC.

V usage is TRBV15 and J usage is TRBJ2-6, with TRBD1 identical over 8 bases. Germline CDR1 reads LNHNV; CDR2 reads YYDKDF (reference sequence). V dropped 5 bases and J dropped 0; count of bases not matched to a gene: 3. This CDR3 spans 16 amino acids. Here the CDR3 DNA reads TGTGCCACCAGCGCAGACAGGGGCTCTGGGGCCAACGTCCTGACTTTC. The encoded protein is CATSADRGSGANVLTF.

A few counts support this clonotype. The genes are TRBV4-3 and TRBJ2-7, with 10 bases lining up with TRBD2. This CDR3 comprises 18 residues. Germline trimming cut 1 base from V and 7 bases from J; bases unmatched to any gene: 16. CDR1 LGHNA and CDR2 YSLEER come from the germline V gene. The DNA for the CDR3 is TGCGCCAGCAGCCAAGCGGGTCCTAGCGGGAGTCTTCTGGGGGAGCAGTACTTC. The encoded protein is CASSQAGPSGSLLGEQYF.

There are a few counts of this clonotype. V gene TRBV6-2 or TRBV6-3 combines with J gene TRBJ2-7; D is possibly TRBD1 (5 bases). Looked up from germline, CDR1 is MNHEY and CDR2 is SVGEGT. V was cut by 2 bases and J by 3 bases, with 5 bases left in between. The CDR3 runs to 12 residues. The CDR3 DNA sequence: TGTGCCAGCAGTTACGACAGCTACGAGCAGTACTTC. It is translated as CASSYDSYEQYF.

The table lists this clonotype with a few counts. The chain uses TRBV6-4 and TRBJ2-1, with 12 bases identical to TRBD2. The V gene end was trimmed by 10 bases and the J gene end by 9 bases; junction bases not matched to a gene: 10. The CDR3 is made up of 14 amino acids. The germline CDR1 and CDR2 sequences are MRHNA and SNTAGT. The CDR3, as DNA: TGTGCCACCCGACTAGCGGGAGAGCTAGGTGAGCAGTTCTTC. This gives the protein CATRLAGELGEQFF.

The rearrangement joins TRBV6-6 to TRBJ2-1, with 15 bases fitting TRBD2. This CDR3 has 16 residues. Germline V gene data show CDR1 as MNHNY and CDR2 as SVGAGI (reference sequence). The junction had 0 bases not matched to a gene; V was cut back by 1 base and J by 5 bases. CDR3 in DNA: TGTGCCAGCAGTTACTGGACTAGCGGGGGGGACAATGAGCAGTTCTTC. This translates into CASSYWTSGGDNEQFF.

This clonotype was counted between two and nine times. The chain links TRBV12-3 or TRBV12-4 to TRBJ2-5; D not certain. The CDR3 is 11 amino acids. Trimming removed 6 bases from V and 5 bases from J, with 7 bases in between. The chain's CDR3 is CASSHRETQYF. CDR3 sequence (DNA): TGTGCCAGCAGCCACCGGGAGACCCAGTACTTC.

This clonotype showed up many times. The genes are TRBV4-2 and TRBJ2-1, with 10 bases lining up with TRBD2. This CDR3 region has 16 residues. Germline V gene lookup returns CDR1 LGHNA and CDR2 YNFKEQ. V shed 1 base, J shed 5 bases, and the junction held 5 bases outside the gene matches. The CDR3 DNA reads as TGTGCCAGCAGCCAAGGGCCCAGCGGGGGGGACAATGAGCAGTTCTTC. Translated, it gives CASSQGPSGGDNEQFF.

J is TRBJ2-6 and V is TRBV11-1, with no clear D. The CDR3 spans 15 residues. The V gene lost 3 bases and the J gene lost 4 bases, with 10 bases spanning the gap. CDR1 is SGHAT, CDR2 FQDESV, per germline (reference sequence). CDR3 sequence reads: CASSFPGRGANVLTF. The CDR3 coding sequence is TGTGCCAGCAGCTTTCCCGGGCGAGGGGCCAACGTCCTGACTTTC.

The table lists this clonotype with a few counts. The gene calls are TRBV7-3 and TRBJ2-1, with 7 bases fitting TRBD2. Per the germline V gene, CDR1 is SGHTA and CDR2 is FQGTGA. The CDR3 spans 13 residues. V was clipped by 2 bases and J by 6 bases; unmatched bases: 1. In DNA, the CDR3 is TGTGCCAGCAGCTTAGAGCGGGGCAATGAGCAGTTCTTC. Encoded protein: CASSLERGNEQFF.

The chain recombines TRBV14 with TRBJ2-7; 7 bases agree with TRBD2. The CDR3 consists of 20 residues. Germline V gene data show CDR1 as SGHDN and CDR2 as FVKESK. The trim removed 0 bases at V and 2 bases at J, leaving 19 bases unmatched. CDR3 protein: CASSQDHTVGWGEGPYEQYF. DNA for the CDR3: TGTGCCAGCAGCCAAGACCACACGGTTGGCTGGGGGGAGGGGCCCTACGAGCAGTACTTC.

The chain links TRBV2 to TRBJ2-7; tentatively, D is TRBD1 (7 bases). The CDR3 contains 12 residues. V was trimmed by 6 bases and J by 6 bases, leaving 12 bases between them. CDR1 SNHLY and CDR2 FYNNEI come from the germline V gene. The CDR3 region has the DNA TGTGCCAGCAGCCAGGGGGGTCGCGAGCAGTACTTC. Translated: CASSQGGREQYF.

This clonotype turned up a few times. V is TRBV6-4 and J is TRBJ2-3; TRBD2 aligns across 13 bases. The CDR3 has 15 amino acids. V shed 8 bases and J 4 bases; nucleotides not matched to a gene: 6. CDR1 MRHNA and CDR2 SNTAGT come from the germline V gene. CDR3 nucleotides: TGTGCCAGCGCCAGGACTAGCGGGAGTGCAGATACGCAGTATTTT. This gives the protein CASARTSGSADTQYF.

This clonotype came up a few times. The chain carries TRBV7-6 and TRBJ2-1; a possible D gene is TRBD2 (5 bases). The CDR3 sequence is 15 residues long. The V gene lost 8 bases and the J gene lost 6 bases, with 20 bases spanning the gap. Germline-derived CDR1 and CDR2 are SGHVS and FNYEAQ. The CDR3 reads CASAISTSFGNEQFF. CDR3 nucleotides: TGTGCCAGCGCCATTAGTACTAGTTTCGGCAATGAGCAGTTCTTC.

The chain is built from TRBV3-1 and TRBJ1-1, with D tentatively TRBD1 (5 bases). Germline values: CDR1 LGHDT, CDR2 YNNKEL (reference sequence). CDR3 length: 14 amino acids. The ends were cut back, 1 base at V and 8 bases at J, with 14 bases in the middle. CDR3 sequence: CASSQASQGGEAFF. The CDR3 DNA sequence: TGTGCCAGCAGCCAAGCCAGCCAGGGCGGAGAAGCTTTCTTT.

This clonotype has more than one count but fewer than ten. The gene calls are TRBV7-3 and TRBJ2-1; D perhaps matches TRBD1 (5 bases). V was shortened by 3 bases and J by 4 bases, with 13 bases between the two germline ends. The CDR3 totals 15 residues. Germline V lookup: CDR1 SGHTA, CDR2 FQGTGA. The CDR3 here is CASSFDRQRYNEQFF. CDR3 coding DNA: TGTGCCAGCAGCTTCGATCGACAGAGATACAATGAGCAGTTCTTC.

The rearrangement uses TRBV29-1 and TRBJ1-1, with TRBD1 as a possible D gene (6 bases). The CDR3 is 15 residues long. V lost 3 bases and J lost 2, with 16 bases in between. Germline V gene lookup returns CDR1 SQVTM and CDR2 ANQGSEA. CDR3 sequence (DNA): TGCAGCGTTGAGAGGGGAGGAGGGGGAAACACTGAAGCTTTCTTT. It codes for CSVERGGGGNTEAFF.